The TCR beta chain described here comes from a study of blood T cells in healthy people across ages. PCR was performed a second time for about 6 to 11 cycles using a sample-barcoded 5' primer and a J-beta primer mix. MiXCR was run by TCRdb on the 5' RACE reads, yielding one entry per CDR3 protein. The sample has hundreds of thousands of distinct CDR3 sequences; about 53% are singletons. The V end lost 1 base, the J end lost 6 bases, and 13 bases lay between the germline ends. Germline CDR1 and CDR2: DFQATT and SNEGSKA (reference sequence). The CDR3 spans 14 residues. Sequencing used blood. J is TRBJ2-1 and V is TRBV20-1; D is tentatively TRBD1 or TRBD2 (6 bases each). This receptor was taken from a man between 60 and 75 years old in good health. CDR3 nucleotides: TGCAGTGCTAGAGCGGGGGCGGTTTGCAATGAGCAGTTCTTC. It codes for CSARAGAVCNEQFF.